These 23 T cell receptor beta chains came from one sample sequenced in a study of cytomegalovirus exposure and HLA in healthy donors. Amplification used 60 Vbeta primers and 13 Jbeta primers. The repertoire was sequenced with immunoSEQ multiplex PCR; TCRdb's copy has only in-frame clones and lacks some. Here the sample spans around 160,000 clones, around 70% being singletons. The sequencing input was PBMCs. These receptor sequences come from a man between 18 and 29 years old in good health and CMV-seropositive.

The V gene is TRBV7-2, the J gene TRBJ2-1, with TRBD2 as a possible D gene (5 bases). The CDR3 is made up of 15 amino acids. The germline V gene encodes CDR1 SGHTA and CDR2 FQGNSA. V lost 5 bases and J 1 base, leaving 12 bases between the germline ends. The CDR3, as DNA: TGTGCCAGCAGCCCCCAACTAGGGTCCTACAATGAGCAGTTCTTC. Its protein product is CASSPQLGSYNEQFF.

The gene calls are TRBV5-1 and TRBJ2-5; 9 nucleotides line up with TRBD1. The J segment lost 5 bases and the V segment lost 8 bases, leaving 13 bases of the junction unmatched. Germline-derived CDR1 and CDR2 are SGHRS and YFSETQ. The CDR3 runs to 15 residues. The chain's CDR3 is CASGFRDREFETQYF. CDR3 in DNA: TGCGCCAGTGGTTTTCGGGACAGGGAGTTTGAGACCCAGTACTTC. Supplemented by reference TRBV5-1 and TRBJ2-5, the full variable domain reads KAGVTQTPRYLIKTRGQQVTLSCSPISGHRSVSWYQQTPGQGLQFLFEYFSETQRNKGNFPGRFSGRQFSNSRSEMNVSTLELGDSALYLCASGFRDREFETQYFGPGTRLLVL.

The J gene is TRBJ1-1, the V gene TRBV29-1; 7 nucleotides agree with TRBD1. CDR1 SQVTM and CDR2 ANQGSEA come from the germline V gene. J was trimmed by 4 bases and V by 3 bases; bases with no gene match: 8. The CDR3 spans 14 residues. CDR3 coding DNA: TGCAGCGTTGATATGGGACAGAGCTCCACTGAAGCTTTCTTT. Translation gives CSVDMGQSSTEAFF.

This rearrangement joins TRBV12-5 to TRBJ1-1; 9 bases are a match to TRBD1. This CDR3 spans 14 amino acids. CDR1 and CDR2 (germline): LGHNT, FRNRAP. The V gene end was trimmed by 1 base and the J gene end by 4 bases; junction bases not matched to a gene: 1. CDR3 sequence reads: CASGLGTGVTEAFF. The CDR3 DNA reads as TGTGCTAGTGGTTTGGGGACAGGGGTCACTGAAGCTTTCTTT.

The chain combines TRBV29-1 with TRBJ1-1, with a weak D call TRBD1 (5 bases). V lost 7 bases and J 3 bases, leaving 9 bases between the germline ends. Germline V gene lookup returns CDR1 SQVTM and CDR2 ANQGSEA. CDR3 length equals 11 residues. The chain's CDR3 is CSAGGDTEAFF. The CDR3, as DNA: TGCAGCGCCGGGGGTGACACTGAAGCTTTCTTT.

This clone was detected a few times. The V gene is TRBV28, the J gene TRBJ2-7; TRBD1 agrees at 9 bases. After removal of 10 bases from V and 5 bases from J, the junction contained 9 bases not matched to a gene. The CDR3 has 13 residues. Germline lookup yields CDR1 MDHEN and CDR2 SYDVKM. CDR3 sequence reads: CATGGQGIDEQYV. CDR3 sequence (DNA): TGTGCCACCGGGGGACAGGGAATCGACGAGCAGTACGTC.

The gene calls are TRBV6-1 and TRBJ1-5, with a tentative D call TRBD1 (5 bases). Germline CDR1 reads MNHNS; CDR2 reads SASEGT. The germline V and J ends were trimmed by 4 bases and 0 bases, with 19 bases remaining between them. This CDR3 has 18 residues. CDR3 sequence: CASSVDLGGRYSNQPQHF. DNA for the CDR3: TGTGCCAGCAGTGTTGATCTGGGGGGAAGATATAGCAATCAGCCCCAGCATTTT.

This clone was found a few times. The chain links TRBV19 to TRBJ2-5; TRBD1 is a possible D gene (5 bases). This CDR3 comprises 13 residues. CDR1 is LNHDA and CDR2 is SQIVND in the germline V gene (reference sequence). V lost 3 bases and J 3 bases, leaving 8 bases between the germline ends. The CDR3 loop reads CASSISREETQYF. Written as DNA, the CDR3 is TGTGCCAGTAGTATTAGCAGGGAAGAGACCCAGTACTTC.

Of note for this clone: Within the sample, other DNA sequences also encode this same CDR3. The chain joins TRBV6-6 to TRBJ2-7; 7 bases fit TRBD2. V lost 6 bases and J lost 3; bases outside the gene matches: 2. The CDR3 totals 12 residues. Germline CDR1 reads MNHNY; CDR2 reads SVGAGI (reference sequence). The DNA of the CDR3 is TGTGCCAGCAGCAGGGAGGGCTACGAGCAGTACGTC. Its protein product is CASSREGYEQYV.

This sequence joins TRBV7-9 and TRBJ2-3; D not resolved. The germline gives CDR1 SEHNR, CDR2 FQNEAQ (reference sequence). This CDR3 is built from 12 residues. V lost 2 bases to trimming and J lost 4 bases, with 4 bases between them. CDR3 DNA: TGTGCCAGCAGCTTAACGGCAGATACGCAGTATTTT. This sequence encodes CASSLTADTQYF. Full variable domain (remainder filled in from reference TRBV7-9 and TRBJ2-3): DTGVSQNPRHKITKRGQNVTFRCDPISEHNRLYWYRQTLGQGPEFLTYFQNEAQLEKSRLLSDRFSAERPKGSFSTLEIQRTEQGDSAMYLCASSLTADTQYFGPGTRLTVL.

This clone was counted between two and nine times. This chain uses TRBV5-1 with TRBJ2-1; the match to TRBD2 covers 11 bases. Germline V gives CDR1 SGHRS, CDR2 YFSETQ. This CDR3 has 20 residues. V gave up 0 bases and J gave up 9 bases; unmatched junction bases: 20. CDR3 in DNA: TGCGCCAGCAGCTTGGCCGTAGGTAGCGGGGGGGCCGGAGTCGCTCGTGAGCAGTTCTTC. Its protein product is CASSLAVGSGGAGVAREQFF.

The chain couples TRBV2 to TRBJ2-1, with 13 nucleotides matching TRBD2. J gave up 8 bases and V 8 bases, and 12 bases lay outside the gene matches. CDR1 and CDR2 from the germline V gene are SNHLY and FYNNEI. The CDR3 is 16 amino acids. CDR3 bases: TGTGCCAGCGAAAAGGGGACTAGCGGGGTCGCGGATGAGCAGTTCTTC. It yields the protein CASEKGTSGVADEQFF.

This sequence joins TRBV5-1 and TRBJ2-5; TRBD1 agrees at 9 bases. Germline CDR1 is SGHRS and CDR2 is YFSETQ. The CDR3 extends over 14 amino acids. The V and J ends lost 4 bases and 3 bases, in that order; junction bases with no gene match: 4. The CDR3 sequence: CASSLGQGKETQYF. The DNA for the CDR3 is TGCGCCAGCAGCCTCGGACAGGGGAAAGAGACCCAGTACTTC.

The chain recombines TRBV6-5 with TRBJ1-1; D uncertain. The length of the CDR3 is 15 residues. Trimming left V 0 bases short and J 4 bases short, with 12 bases between. In germline, CDR1 is MNHEY, CDR2 SVGAGI. In DNA, the CDR3 is TGTGCCAGCAGTTACTCGATAGTCAGCGGCACTGAAGCTTTCTTT. Protein sequence: CASSYSIVSGTEAFF.

This chain joins TRBV14 and TRBJ1-6, with 7 positions matching TRBD1. Trimming at V came to 2 bases and at J to 7 bases, leaving 8 bases not matched to a gene. The CDR3 is 16 amino acids. Per germline, CDR1 SGHDN and CDR2 FVKESK. The CDR3 DNA is TGTGCCAGCAGCCAATTGACAGGGTATAGGAATTCACCCCTCCACTTT. Its protein is CASSQLTGYRNSPLHF.

The chain employs TRBV27 and TRBJ2-7; D unresolved. Germline V gene sequence: CDR1 MNHEY, CDR2 SMNVEV (reference sequence). V lost 5 bases and J 0 bases, leaving 11 bases between the germline ends. The CDR3 has 14 residues. The CDR3 DNA sequence: TGTGCCAGCAGTCCCGGGTCCGTCTCCTACGAGCAGTACGTC. Its protein product is CASSPGSVSYEQYV.

The gene calls are TRBV7-9 and TRBJ2-3, with 8 positions matching TRBD2. Per the germline V gene, CDR1 is SEHNR and CDR2 is FQNEAQ (reference sequence). With 1 base clipped from V and 1 base from J, the junction kept 7 bases outside the gene matches. The CDR3 has 17 amino acids. In nucleotides, the CDR3 is TGTGCCAGCAGCTTAGTCGGGCGGGGGGATGGCACAGATACGCAGTATTTT. It yields the protein CASSLVGRGDGTDTQYF.

The CDR3 loop reads CASSPAGSMNTEAFF. As DNA, the CDR3 is TGTGCCAGCTCACCAGCAGGGTCTATGAACACTGAAGCTTTCTTT. The rearrangement uses TRBV18 and TRBJ1-1; TRBD1 is a possible D gene (5 bases). Germline CDR1 KGHSH, CDR2 LQKENI. There are 15 residues in the CDR3. Trimming stripped 2 bases from V and 0 bases from J, with 10 bases between.

This chain links TRBV6-5 with TRBJ1-1; D may be TRBD1 (5 bases). The CDR3 has 12 residues. Trimming left V 4 bases short and J 3 bases short, with 6 bases between. The V gene's germline CDR1 is MNHEY and CDR2 SVGAGI. CDR3 residues: CASSSRDTEAFF. The CDR3 DNA reads TGTGCCAGCAGTTCCAGGGACACTGAAGCTTTCTTT.

This clone was recorded a few times. This chain uses TRBV6-1 with TRBJ2-7; 12 positions match TRBD2. CDR1 is MNHNS, CDR2 SASEGT, per germline. The CDR3 has 16 amino acids. With V trimmed by 4 bases and J by 3 bases, 7 bases remained unmatched. The CDR3 nucleotides read TGTGCCAGCAGTGCAGCTAGCGGGAGGGGGGACTACGAGCAGTACGTC. Its protein product is CASSAASGRGDYEQYV.

The table lists this clone with a few counts. The chain recombines TRBV5-1 with TRBJ2-2, with D perhaps matching TRBD2 (5 bases). Germline assignment: CDR1 SGHRS and CDR2 YFSETQ. V lost 3 bases and J lost 2, with 17 bases in between. The CDR3 has 17 amino acids. CDR3 protein: CASSSQNTGINTGELFF. The CDR3 DNA sequence: TGCGCCAGCAGCTCACAGAATACGGGGATTAACACCGGGGAGCTGTTTTTT.

This chain joins TRBV7-2 and TRBJ1-6, with D possibly being TRBD1 (6 bases). Between the trimmed V and J ends, which lost 5 bases and 10 bases, there was a span of 21 bases. There are 16 residues in the CDR3. CDR1 and CDR2 from the germline V gene are SGHTA and FQGNSA. In DNA form, the CDR3 reads TGTGCCAGCAGCCTAACGGGACAAGGTACAACCTCACCCCTCCACTTT. It is translated as CASSLTGQGTTSPLHF.

This chain connects TRBV6-1 to TRBJ1-4; TRBD1 matches 10 bases. Germline trimming cut 4 bases from V and 7 bases from J; bases unmatched to any gene: 6. The CDR3 has 15 residues. Germline assignment: CDR1 MNHNS and CDR2 SASEGT. The CDR3 sequence is CASSAWDRGAEKLFF. CDR3 DNA: TGTGCCAGCAGTGCCTGGGACAGGGGTGCTGAAAAACTGTTTTTT.